These 24 T cell receptor beta chains were all obtained from the same sample, sequenced in a study of T cell responses to AZD1222 COVID-19 vaccine. Some clones are missing from TCRdb's copy, which holds only in-frame ones; the method was immunoSEQ multiplex PCR. The sample includes about 140,000 clones, approximately 80% seen only once; the top ten take roughly 4.3%. This sample comprised peripheral blood, obtained on day 0 of AZD1222 vaccination. The receptors derive from an adult in good health.

Only one count was recorded for this clone. DNA of the CDR3: TGCGCCAGCAGCGACCCCGGACAGGGGGTAACTGAAGCTTTCTTT. Translation: CASSDPGQGVTEAFF. The genes are TRBV5-1 and TRBJ1-1, with TRBD1 matching over 10 bases. Germline values: CDR1 SGHRS, CDR2 YFSETQ. CDR3 length: 15 amino acids. V was clipped by 4 bases and J by 5 bases; unmatched bases: 8.

This chain joins TRBV5-4 and TRBJ2-5, with 10 bases that match TRBD1. The J segment lost 2 bases and the V segment lost 0 bases, leaving 4 bases of the junction unmatched. In germline, CDR1 is SGHNT, CDR2 YYREEE (reference sequence). The length of the CDR3 is 16 residues. CDR3 sequence (DNA): TGTGCCAGCAGCTTGGGGGACAGGGGTTGGCAAGAGACCCAGTACTTC. It yields the protein CASSLGDRGWQETQYF.

In its sample, this clone was seen once. The chain carries TRBV28 and TRBJ1-2, with D unresolved. The CDR3 is 13 residues long. Per germline, CDR1 MDHEN and CDR2 SYDVKM. V lost 0 bases to trimming and J lost 6 bases, with 8 bases between them. CDR3 residues: CASSLWRTDGYTF. The CDR3, as DNA: TGTGCCAGCAGTTTATGGAGGACCGATGGCTACACCTTC.

J is TRBJ1-5 and V is TRBV12-3 or TRBV12-4; D gene uncertain. V was trimmed by 3 bases and J by 7 bases, leaving 10 bases between them. This CDR3 has 13 amino acids. The CDR3 reads CASSLEGGQPQHF. In nucleotides, the CDR3 is TGTGCCAGCAGTTTGGAGGGAGGGCAGCCCCAGCATTTT.

The chain recombines TRBV30 with TRBJ2-7, with 7 bases lining up with TRBD1. This CDR3 is 14 amino acids long. The germline CDR1 and CDR2 sequences are GTSNPN and SVGIG (reference sequence). After removal of 0 bases from V and 3 bases from J, the junction contained 5 bases not matched to a gene. CDR3 sequence: CAWSVRQGVYEQYF. Written as DNA, the CDR3 is TGTGCCTGGAGTGTTCGACAGGGAGTCTACGAGCAGTACTTC.

The chain carries TRBV7-3 and TRBJ2-2; D unclear. Trimming left V 5 bases short and J 7 bases short, with 17 bases between. The CDR3 is 15 amino acids. CDR1 SGHTA and CDR2 FQGTGA come from the germline V gene. The CDR3 bases are TGTGCCAGCAGCGTCAGGTCCGGCGGTATCGGGGAGCTGTTTTTT. Translated, it gives CASSVRSGGIGELFF.

V gene TRBV2 combines with J gene TRBJ1-2; maybe TRBD1 (5 bases). V was trimmed by 7 bases and J by 2 bases, leaving 14 bases between them. This CDR3 has 14 residues. The germline gives CDR1 SNHLY, CDR2 FYNNEI. As DNA, the CDR3 is TGTGCCAGCACCCTGGGACGGAACAACTATGGCTACACCTTC. It codes for CASTLGRNNYGYTF.

This rearrangement joins TRBV7-2 to TRBJ2-5; D assignment may be TRBD1 or TRBD2 (6 bases each). CDR1 and CDR2 (germline): SGHTA, FQGNSA. The CDR3 loop spans 16 amino acids. With 8 bases removed from V and 5 bases from J, the gap between germline ends came to 24 bases. The CDR3 protein is CASASGVGGGFETQYF. In DNA, the CDR3 is TGTGCCAGCGCCTCTGGGGTGGGGGGCGGTTTTGAGACCCAGTACTTC. Full variable domain (outside the CDR3, taken from reference TRBV7-2 and TRBJ2-5): GAGVSQSPSNKVTEKGKDVELRCDPISGHTALYWYRQSLGQGLEFLIYFQGNSAPDKSGLPSDRFSAERTGGSVSTLTIQRTQQEDSAVYLCASASGVGGGFETQYFGPGTRLLVL.

The chain is built from TRBV11-2 and TRBJ1-1, with D possibly matching TRBD1 (5 bases). Trimming took 6 bases from V and 6 from J, leaving 14 bases between them. Germline CDR1 is SGHAT and CDR2 is FQNNGV. The CDR3 length is 13 residues. In DNA form, the CDR3 reads TGTGCCAGCAGTCTACTTAACAGGCCTGAAGCTTTCTTT. It is translated as CASSLLNRPEAFF.

V is TRBV30 and J is TRBJ2-3, with D possibly matching TRBD1 (6 bases). V shed 5 bases and J shed 3 bases, with 9 bases lying between them. CDR1 GTSNPN and CDR2 SVGIG come from the germline V gene (reference sequence). This CDR3 has 12 amino acids. The DNA of the CDR3 is TGTGCCTGGGACCAGGGGACAGATACGCAGTATTTT. It specifies CAWDQGTDTQYF.

The rearrangement joins TRBV4-2 to TRBJ1-3, with TRBD1 as a possible D gene (6 bases). CDR1 and CDR2 from the germline V gene are LGHNA and YNFKEQ. V was clipped by 3 bases and J by 3 bases, with 12 bases between them. The CDR3 runs 15 residues. CDR3 sequence reads: CASSQEGVGGNTIYF. The CDR3 coding sequence is TGTGCCAGCAGCCAGGAGGGGGTGGGTGGAAACACCATATATTTT.

The rearrangement joins TRBV3-1 (or the pseudogene TRBV3-2) to TRBJ1-1; D call uncertain. V lost 5 bases to trimming and J lost 2 bases, with 6 bases between them. Per germline, CDR1 LGHDT and CDR2 YNNKEL (reference sequence). The CDR3 runs 12 residues. The chain's CDR3 is CASSNRNTEAFF. The CDR3, as DNA: TGTGCCAGCAGCAACAGAAACACTGAAGCTTTCTTT.

The J gene is TRBJ2-2, the V gene TRBV7-8; a possible D gene is TRBD2 (5 bases). This CDR3 has 14 residues. Germline V gene lookup returns CDR1 SGHVS and CDR2 FQNEAQ. The V end was cut by 7 bases, the J end by 5 bases, with 14 bases between. In DNA, the CDR3 is TGTGCCAGCACCGCCCGGGGTAGGACCGGGGAGCTGTTTTTT. Translation gives CASTARGRTGELFF.

J is TRBJ2-1 and V is TRBV5-4; D perhaps matches TRBD2 (5 bases). The germline V gene has CDR1 SGHNT and CDR2 YYREEE (reference sequence). V was trimmed by 7 bases and J by 5 bases, leaving 13 bases between them. The CDR3 has 13 amino acids. This CDR3 is CASRGLGDNEQFF. CDR3 DNA sequence: TGTGCCAGCCGGGGTTTAGGAGACAATGAGCAGTTCTTC.

The chain recombines TRBV6-1 with TRBJ1-5, with 7 nucleotides matching TRBD1. The V gene's germline CDR1 is MNHNS and CDR2 SASEGT. The CDR3 totals 15 residues. V shed 5 bases, J shed 6 bases, and the junction held 10 bases outside the gene matches. As DNA, the CDR3 is TGTGCCAGCAGTTCCCCAGGGGGGGGCGGTCAGCCCCAGCATTTT. This gives the protein CASSSPGGGGQPQHF.

The chain recombines TRBV6-2 or TRBV6-3 with TRBJ2-1; either TRBD1 or TRBD2 may fit D (6 bases each). CDR1 is MNHEY and CDR2 is SVGEGT in the germline V gene. This CDR3 is built from 18 residues. V was shortened by 4 bases and J by 0 bases, with 19 bases between the two germline ends. The CDR3 reads CASSFPSRGPSSYNEQFF. Here the CDR3 DNA reads TGTGCCAGCAGTTTTCCTTCCCGGGGGCCCAGCTCCTACAATGAGCAGTTCTTC.

This clone appeared once. Here the CDR3 reads CASSLLQYGYTF. The CDR3 DNA sequence: TGTGCCAGCAGCTTACTACAGTATGGCTACACCTTC. The chain combines TRBV7-9 with TRBJ1-2; D is unresolved. CDR1 is SEHNR and CDR2 is FQNEAQ in the germline V gene (reference sequence). Deletions cut 2 bases from V and 5 bases from J, with 6 bases between. The CDR3 consists of 12 residues.

The table lists this clone with a count of one. The sample holds other DNA sequences that translate to the same CDR3. The rearrangement joins TRBV5-1 to TRBJ2-5; D not resolved. Germline lookup yields CDR1 SGHRS and CDR2 YFSETQ. The CDR3 is 11 amino acids. V was clipped by 4 bases and J by 3 bases, with 4 bases between them. For the CDR3, the DNA is TGCGCCAGCAGCCTGGAAGAGACCCAGTACTTC. Amino acid sequence: CASSLEETQYF.

The chain carries TRBV6-6 and TRBJ1-3; 9 bases align to TRBD1. The CDR3 is 16 amino acids. Germline V gives CDR1 MNHNY, CDR2 SVGAGI (reference sequence). Trimming cost V 6 bases and J 1 base; bases outside gene matches: 7. DNA of the CDR3: TGTGCCAGCAGCCACCTCGGACAGGGGTCTGGAAACACCATATATTTT. As protein: CASSHLGQGSGNTIYF.

The chain has TRBV6-1 and TRBJ1-2; no clear D gene. The CDR3 has 13 amino acids. The V and J ends lost 2 bases and 7 bases respectively, with 11 bases between them. CDR1 and CDR2 from the germline V gene are MNHNS and SASEGT. This CDR3 reads CASSETLTVGYTF. In DNA form, the CDR3 reads TGTGCCAGCAGTGAAACCCTCACCGTTGGCTACACCTTC.

The gene calls are TRBV9 and TRBJ1-4, with unresolved D. CDR3 size: 15 residues. Germline lookup yields CDR1 SGDLS and CDR2 YYNGEE. Trimming took off 0 bases at V and 3 bases at J, with 9 bases between the two ends. The DNA for the CDR3 is TGTGCCAGCAGCGTAGGTAAAGACCCTAATGAAAAACTGTTTTTT. Protein: CASSVGKDPNEKLFF. The complete variable domain, with remaining parts taken from reference TRBV9 and TRBJ1-4, reads DSGVTQTPKHLITATGQRVTLRCSPRSGDLSVYWYQQSLDQGLQFLIQYYNGEERAKGNILERFSAQQFPDLHSELNLSSLELGDSALYFCASSVGKDPNEKLFFGSGTQLSVL.

The chain couples TRBV24-1 to TRBJ2-3; D possibly corresponds to TRBD2 (6 bases). Trimming cost V 3 bases and J 1 base, with 10 bases left between them. Germline values: CDR1 KGHDR, CDR2 SFDVKD. The CDR3 extends over 15 amino acids. CDR3 DNA sequence: TGTGCCACCAGTGATATCTGGGGGGGCACAGATACGCAGTATTTT. It translates to CATSDIWGGTDTQYF.

The chain joins TRBV7-6 to TRBJ1-3; 10 positions agree with TRBD1. Germline lookup yields CDR1 SGHVS and CDR2 FNYEAQ. The length of the CDR3 is 16 residues. V dropped 4 bases and J dropped 2; count of bases not matched to a gene: 5. CDR3 loop: CASSSGQGTAGNTIYF. DNA for the CDR3: TGTGCCAGCAGCTCGGGACAGGGGACCGCTGGAAACACCATATATTTT.

V gene TRBV15 combines with J gene TRBJ1-5; TRBD1 might be the D (5 bases). The CDR3 length is 14 residues. The ends were cut back, 5 bases at V and 1 base at J, with 9 bases in the middle. CDR1 and CDR2 from the germline V gene are LNHNV and YYDKDF (reference sequence). CDR3 sequence (DNA): TGTGCCACCAGCCGACGGGACAGCAATCAGCCCCAGCATTTT. Residues: CATSRRDSNQPQHF.